This TCR beta chain is from a study of T-cell reconstitution after alpha-beta-depleted transplantation in children. The study, taken as a whole, reports: Several hundred expanded graft clones reportedly gave rise to the alpha-beta T cells present about two months after transplant. From newly produced T cells came most of the T-cell counts and diversity one year after transplant. Day-60 TCRbeta diversity that was high in some patients was derived from surviving recipient T cells and thymic progenitors.

Unique molecular identifiers were incorporated during preparation of the TCRbeta library. TCRdb re-derived calls from the PCR reads in MiXCR, one entry per CDR3 protein. This sample carries about 110,000 distinct CDR3 sequences, almost 6.5% of them seen once, and the ten largest clones take 23%. A few counts support this clonotype. Its antigen remains unidentified. In germline, CDR1 is LGHNA, CDR2 YSLEER. V shed 2 bases and J shed 6 bases, with 10 bases lying between them. The CDR3 runs to 13 residues. This specimen consisted of PBMCs, mostly from graft donor cells, obtained 360 days after TCRalphabeta/CD19-depleted stem cell transplant. The clonotype originates from a male patient aged 2 to 9 who had a stem cell transplant for acute lymphoblastic leukemia, so the T cells may come from the graft donor. The rearrangement joins TRBV4-3 to TRBJ1-1, with D possibly TRBD1 on 5 matching bases. The CDR3 nucleotides read TGCGCCAGCAGCCAATTCCTAGGGGCTGAAGCTTTCTTT. Translating gives CASSQFLGAEAFF.